A single sample is the source of the 16 T cell receptor beta chains below, sequenced in a study of T cell responses to AZD1222 COVID-19 vaccine. Only in-frame clones appear in the TCRdb table, and some are missing; sequencing was by immunoSEQ multiplex PCR. Among roughly 150,000 clones, about 88% were seen once, and the ten largest hold 5.5% to 8%. The sample was peripheral blood, taken after recovery from COVID-19. These receptors were obtained from an adult who had recovered from COVID-19.

The V call is TRBV5-1, the J call TRBJ2-2, with D possibly being TRBD1 (6 bases). Trimming left V 2 bases short and J 5 bases short, with 16 bases between. Germline CDR1 and CDR2: SGHRS and YFSETQ. This CDR3 comprises 16 residues. The CDR3 reads CASSLSWTDTTGELFF. CDR3 nucleotide sequence: TGCGCCAGCAGCTTAAGCTGGACAGATACTACCGGGGAGCTGTTTTTT.

This clone was counted once. The V and J genes are TRBV20-1 and TRBJ1-2; TRBD1 might be the D (6 bases). V lost 3 bases and J 6 bases, leaving 11 bases between the germline ends. The CDR3 runs 12 residues. In germline, CDR1 is DFQATT, CDR2 SNEGSKA (reference sequence). The CDR3 reads CSASQGQDGYTF. Here the CDR3 DNA reads TGCAGTGCTAGTCAGGGGCAGGATGGCTACACCTTC.

The chain joins TRBV7-9 to TRBJ1-2; D perhaps matches TRBD1 (5 bases). V was shortened by 1 base and J by 1 base, with 7 bases between the two germline ends. Germline CDR1 and CDR2: SEHNR and FQNEAQ (reference sequence). The CDR3 is 14 amino acids. The CDR3 DNA reads as TGTGCCAGCAGCTTAGGGGGGTTTAACTATGGCTACACCTTC. Its protein is CASSLGGFNYGYTF.

The gene calls are TRBV3-1 (or the pseudogene TRBV3-2) and TRBJ2-5; TRBD2 is a possible D gene (6 bases). This CDR3 contains 17 residues. CDR1 is LGHDT, CDR2 YNNKEL, per germline (reference sequence). V was trimmed by 3 bases and J by 1 base, leaving 18 bases between them. The CDR3 region has the DNA TGTGCCAGCAGCCAGGTACCCGGGACTGCTATCCAAGAGACCCAGTACTTC. It translates to CASSQVPGTAIQETQYF.

This rearrangement joins TRBV20-1 to TRBJ2-3; TRBD2 is a possible D gene (5 bases). V was pared by 3 bases and J by 6 bases, with 13 bases between. The germline CDR1 and CDR2 sequences are DFQATT and SNEGSKA (reference sequence). The CDR3 totals 13 residues. CDR3 in amino acids: CSASGLRGDTQYF. The CDR3 DNA is TGCAGTGCTAGTGGACTCCGAGGGGATACGCAGTATTTT.

The chain has TRBV5-1 and TRBJ1-4; tentative D call: TRBD1 (5 bases). V was clipped by 0 bases and J by 8 bases, with 14 bases between them. This CDR3 contains 15 residues. From germline, CDR1 is SGHRS and CDR2 YFSETQ. The CDR3 sequence: CASSLGQGAGEKLFF. The CDR3 DNA is TGCGCCAGCAGCTTGGGGCAGGGCGCGGGGGAAAAACTGTTTTTT.

The chain employs TRBV5-8 and TRBJ2-7, with 10 nucleotides matching TRBD2. The CDR3 is 16 amino acids. V shed 4 bases and J 10 bases; nucleotides not matched to a gene: 17. CDR1 is SGHTS, CDR2 YDEGEE, per germline. CDR3 loop: CASSPGLAGAAEGQYF. The CDR3 DNA reads as TGTGCCAGCAGCCCCGGGCTAGCGGGAGCTGCGGAGGGCCAGTACTTC.

The chain recombines TRBV4-3 with TRBJ1-5, with D perhaps TRBD1 (5 bases). Per germline, CDR1 LGHNA and CDR2 YSLEER. V gave up 1 base and J gave up 11 bases, with 18 bases separating them. This CDR3 spans 15 amino acids. In nucleotides, the CDR3 is TGCGCCAGCAGCCAAGGGATGGGGCTACCTTGGTCCCAGCATTTT. This codes for CASSQGMGLPWSQHF.

The chain carries TRBV11-3 and TRBJ2-5, with 8 bases lining up with TRBD2. V trimming: 1 base; J trimming: 1 base; junction bases outside the gene matches: 8. This CDR3 region has 17 residues. The germline V gene has CDR1 SGHNT and CDR2 YENEEA. The CDR3 coding sequence is TGTGCCAGCAGCTTAGGCCTTGGCGGGGGGCCCCAAGAGACCCAGTACTTC. The encoded protein is CASSLGLGGGPQETQYF.

The chain combines TRBV11-3 with TRBJ1-1; D unresolved. The germline V and J ends were trimmed by 1 base and 2 bases, with 11 bases remaining between them. The CDR3 is 15 residues long. Germline V gene lookup returns CDR1 SGHNT and CDR2 YENEEA. CDR3 DNA sequence: TGTGCCAGCAGCTTAGGCGTAAAGACTAACACTGAAGCTTTCTTT. The encoded protein is CASSLGVKTNTEAFF. Together with reference TRBV11-3 and TRBJ1-1, the CDR3 gives the full variable domain: EAGVVQSPRYKIIEKKQPVAFWCNPISGHNTLYWYLQNLGQGPELLIRYENEEAVDDSQLPKDRFSAERLKGVDSTLKIQPAELGDSAVYLCASSLGVKTNTEAFFGQGTRLTVV.

DNA of the CDR3: TGTGCCAGCAGTTACTCAGGGGAGAACCCCTCCTACGAGCAGTACTTC. It encodes CASSYSGENPSYEQYF. The rearrangement joins TRBV6-6 to TRBJ2-7; D possibly uses TRBD1 or TRBD2 (5 bases each). The ends were cut back, 0 bases at V and 0 bases at J, with 12 bases in the middle. The CDR3 runs to 16 residues. Germline V lookup: CDR1 MNHNY, CDR2 SVGAGI (reference sequence).

The rearrangement joins TRBV27 to TRBJ2-7; weak D call: TRBD2 (5 bases). Between the trimmed V and J ends, which lost 3 bases and 5 bases, there was a span of 11 bases. Germline assignment: CDR1 MNHEY and CDR2 SMNVEV (reference sequence). CDR3 length equals 13 residues. This chain's CDR3 is CASSLRGINEQYF. For the CDR3, the DNA is TGTGCCAGCAGTTTGAGAGGGATCAACGAGCAGTACTTC.

This sequence joins TRBV28 and TRBJ2-7, with unresolved D. Trimming took off 5 bases at V and 3 bases at J, with 17 bases between the two ends. The CDR3 is made up of 15 amino acids. From germline, CDR1 is MDHEN and CDR2 SYDVKM. The CDR3 reads CASSPSLGLGYEQYF. CDR3 coding DNA: TGTGCCAGCAGTCCATCCTTAGGTCTGGGCTACGAGCAGTACTTC.

The chain employs TRBV2 and TRBJ2-7; D is possibly TRBD2 (5 bases). Trimming left V 7 bases short and J 0 bases short, with 10 bases between. The CDR3 spans 13 residues. Germline V gives CDR1 SNHLY, CDR2 FYNNEI. The CDR3: CASTGGLSYEQYF. CDR3 in DNA: TGTGCCAGCACTGGCGGGCTCTCCTACGAGCAGTACTTC.

This clone was seen a single time. The CDR3 here is CASSPPGGGYTF. CDR3 DNA: TGTGCCAGCAGCCCCCCCGGGGGTGGCTACACCTTC. This sequence joins TRBV3-1 (or the pseudogene TRBV3-2) and TRBJ1-2; a weak D match, TRBD1 (5 bases). CDR3 length equals 12 residues. Per the germline V gene, CDR1 is LGHDT and CDR2 is YNNKEL (reference sequence). Trimming took off 4 bases at V and 7 bases at J, with 10 bases between the two ends.

This clone was recorded only once. V and J are TRBV28 and TRBJ1-1; D is unclear. Germline CDR1 and CDR2: MDHEN and SYDVKM. The CDR3 runs to 13 residues. The ends were cut back, 7 bases at V and 0 bases at J, with 9 bases in the middle. The CDR3 DNA is TGTGCCAGCACCTCGGGGATGAACACTGAAGCTTTCTTT. It encodes CASTSGMNTEAFF.